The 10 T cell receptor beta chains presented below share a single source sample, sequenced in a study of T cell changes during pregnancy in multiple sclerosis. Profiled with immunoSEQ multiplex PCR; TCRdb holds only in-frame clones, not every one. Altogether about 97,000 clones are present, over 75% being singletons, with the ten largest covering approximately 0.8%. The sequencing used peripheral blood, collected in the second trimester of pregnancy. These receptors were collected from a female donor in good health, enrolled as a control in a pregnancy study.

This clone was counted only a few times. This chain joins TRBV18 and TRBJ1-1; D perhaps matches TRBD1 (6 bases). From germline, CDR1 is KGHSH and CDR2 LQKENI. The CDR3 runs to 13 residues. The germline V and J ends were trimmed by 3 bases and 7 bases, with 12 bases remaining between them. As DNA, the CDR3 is TGTGCCAGCTCACCGAGGGGGGGCGGTGAAGCTTTCTTT. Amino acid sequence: CASSPRGGGEAFF.

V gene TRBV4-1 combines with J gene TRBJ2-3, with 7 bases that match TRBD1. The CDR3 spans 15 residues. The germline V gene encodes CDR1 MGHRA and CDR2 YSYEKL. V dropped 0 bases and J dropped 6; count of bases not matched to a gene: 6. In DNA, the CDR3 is TGCGCCAGCAGCCAAGACCGAGGGACAGCCGATACGCAGTATTTT. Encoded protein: CASSQDRGTADTQYF.

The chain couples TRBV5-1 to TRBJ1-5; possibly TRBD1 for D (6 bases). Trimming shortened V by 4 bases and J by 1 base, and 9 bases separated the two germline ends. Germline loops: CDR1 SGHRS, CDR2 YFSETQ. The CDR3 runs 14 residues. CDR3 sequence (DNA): TGCGCCAGCAGCCCCGGACAGAGCAATCAGCCCCAGCATTTT. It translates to CASSPGQSNQPQHF.

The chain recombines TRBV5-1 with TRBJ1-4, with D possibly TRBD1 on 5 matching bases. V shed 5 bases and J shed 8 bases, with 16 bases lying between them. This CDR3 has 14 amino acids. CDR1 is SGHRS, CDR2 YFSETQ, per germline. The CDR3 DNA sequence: TGCGCCAGCAGACGGGACGGGGGACGCGAAAAACTGTTTTTT. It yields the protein CASRRDGGREKLFF.

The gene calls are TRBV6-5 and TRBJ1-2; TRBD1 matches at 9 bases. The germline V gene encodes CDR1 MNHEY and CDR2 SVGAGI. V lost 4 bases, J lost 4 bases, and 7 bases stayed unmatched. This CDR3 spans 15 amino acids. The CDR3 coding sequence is TGTGCCAGCAGTTCCGGGGACAGGGAGGGCTATGGCTACACCTTC. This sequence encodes CASSSGDREGYGYTF.

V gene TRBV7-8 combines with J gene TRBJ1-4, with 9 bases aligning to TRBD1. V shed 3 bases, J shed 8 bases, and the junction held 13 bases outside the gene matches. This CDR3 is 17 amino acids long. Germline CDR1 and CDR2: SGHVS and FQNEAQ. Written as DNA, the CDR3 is TGTGCCAGCAGCTTTAGGACAGGGGAATTGGGTCAGGAAAAACTGTTTTTT. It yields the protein CASSFRTGELGQEKLFF.

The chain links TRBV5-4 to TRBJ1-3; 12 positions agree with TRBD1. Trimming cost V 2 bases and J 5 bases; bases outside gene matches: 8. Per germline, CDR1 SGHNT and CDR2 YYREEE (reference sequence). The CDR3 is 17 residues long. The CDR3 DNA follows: TGTGCCAGCAGCTTAAAGGGACAGGGGGCGGAAAGAAACACCATATATTTT. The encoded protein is CASSLKGQGAERNTIYF. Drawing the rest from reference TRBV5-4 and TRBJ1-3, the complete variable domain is ETGVTQSPTHLIKTRGQQVTLRCSSQSGHNTVSWYQQALGQGPQFIFQYYREEENGRGNFPPRFSGLQFPNYSSELNVNALELDDSALYLCASSLKGQGAERNTIYFGEGSWLTVV.

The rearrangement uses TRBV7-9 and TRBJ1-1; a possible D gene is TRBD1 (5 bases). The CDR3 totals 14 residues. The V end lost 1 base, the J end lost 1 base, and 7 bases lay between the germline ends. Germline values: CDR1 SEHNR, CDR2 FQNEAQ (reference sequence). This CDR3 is CASSLVGGNTEAFF. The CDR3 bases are TGTGCCAGCAGCTTAGTGGGGGGGAACACTGAAGCTTTCTTT. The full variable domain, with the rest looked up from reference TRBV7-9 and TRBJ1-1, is DTGVSQNPRHKITKRGQNVTFRCDPISEHNRLYWYRQTLGQGPEFLTYFQNEAQLEKSRLLSDRFSAERPKGSFSTLEIQRTEQGDSAMYLCASSLVGGNTEAFFGQGTRLTVV.

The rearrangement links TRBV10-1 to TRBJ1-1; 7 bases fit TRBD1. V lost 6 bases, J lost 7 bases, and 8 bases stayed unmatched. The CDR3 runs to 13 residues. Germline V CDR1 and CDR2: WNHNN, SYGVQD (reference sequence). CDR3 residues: CASRATGAGEAFF. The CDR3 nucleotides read TGCGCCAGCAGAGCTACAGGGGCGGGTGAAGCTTTCTTT.

CDR3 DNA: TGTGCCAGCAGCCACCACGGGACTCGTACGCAGTATTTT. Residues: CASSHHGTRTQYF. The V call is TRBV11-2, the J call TRBJ2-3; a weak D match, TRBD2 (6 bases). Germline CDR1 is SGHAT and CDR2 is FQNNGV. The CDR3 covers 13 residues. The V and J ends lost 5 bases and 8 bases respectively, with 14 bases between them.